This passage covers 30 T cell receptor beta chains from one sample sequenced in a study of blood T cell repertoires in COVID-19 (dated by TCRdb to 2019 to 2021). Libraries were built with the immunoSEQ multiplex PCR assay. As stored in TCRdb, this immuneACCESS dataset retains in-frame rearrangements with V and J assigned. A fraction of the clones does not appear; measured against another copy, unresolved V genes explain less than half of the discrepancy, and the remainder lacks a known reason. The sample data list some 250,000 clones, and more than 85% of these were observed just once. The top ten clones comprise under 10% of the sample. The sequenced material came from PBMCs or T cells enriched from blood (not recorded which). These TCRs come from a middle-aged man who had recovered from COVID-19.

A remark on this clone: Other DNA sequences in the same sample also yield this CDR3. J is TRBJ2-5 and V is TRBV7-2; 8 bases are a match to TRBD2. The CDR3 length is 12 residues. The V and J ends lost 5 bases and 5 bases, in that order; junction bases with no gene match: 1. From germline, CDR1 is SGHTA and CDR2 FQGNSA. The chain's CDR3 is CASSRGGETQYF. For the CDR3, the DNA is TGTGCCAGCAGCCGGGGGGGCGAGACCCAGTACTTC.

The CDR3 sequence: CASSVEEGRNTEAFF. The CDR3 coding sequence is TGTGCCAGCAGCGTAGAGGAGGGGCGGAACACTGAAGCTTTCTTT. This sequence joins TRBV9 and TRBJ1-1; possible D gene TRBD1, 5 bases. Germline V gene sequence: CDR1 SGDLS, CDR2 YYNGEE. The CDR3 totals 15 residues. V was shortened by 0 bases and J by 1 base, with 10 bases between the two germline ends.

The V call is TRBV24-1, the J call TRBJ2-5, with 8 positions matching TRBD2. Unmatched junction bases numbered 8, after V lost 4 bases and J lost 5 bases. CDR3 length: 15 residues. CDR1 and CDR2 (germline): KGHDR, SFDVKD. CDR3 region: CATSELSGRGETQYF. CDR3 bases: TGTGCCACCAGTGAATTGAGCGGGAGAGGGGAGACCCAGTACTTC.

This chain links TRBV19 with TRBJ1-1; D not resolved. The germline V gene encodes CDR1 LNHDA and CDR2 SQIVND (reference sequence). The CDR3 contains 15 residues. Trimming cost V 5 bases and J 0 bases, with 13 bases left between them. This CDR3 reads CASSEQPTLNTEAFF. The CDR3, as DNA: TGTGCCAGTAGTGAACAGCCGACCTTGAACACTGAAGCTTTCTTT.

The rearrangement uses TRBV2 and TRBJ2-5, with D possibly TRBD1 on 5 matching bases. Trimming took off 4 bases at V and 4 bases at J, with 16 bases between the two ends. The CDR3 is 15 residues long. Germline values: CDR1 SNHLY, CDR2 FYNNEI. The CDR3 DNA reads as TGTGCCAGCAGTGGTCTACCCGCAAGGGGAGAGACCCAGTACTTC. It encodes CASSGLPARGETQYF.

The V gene is TRBV6-4, the J gene TRBJ1-6; D call uncertain. V was trimmed by 0 bases and J by 2 bases, leaving 14 bases between them. Germline V lookup: CDR1 MRHNA, CDR2 SNTAGT. The CDR3 is 18 amino acids. In DNA, the CDR3 is TGTGCCAGCAGTGACTCGAAGGTTCAGGAACCCTATAATTCACCCCTCCACTTT. The encoded protein is CASSDSKVQEPYNSPLHF.

In DNA form, the CDR3 reads TGTGCCAGCAGTGAAGCCGGGGCAGGGGAAGAAAAACTGTTTTTT. Its protein is CASSEAGAGEEKLFF. V and J are TRBV6-1 and TRBJ1-4; perhaps TRBD1 as D (6 bases). Trimming removed 0 bases at V and 8 bases at J, with 13 bases between. Per the germline V gene, CDR1 is MNHNS and CDR2 is SASEGT. The CDR3 sequence is 15 residues long.

The chain links TRBV19 to TRBJ2-3; 9 bases line up with TRBD2. CDR3 length equals 16 residues. The germline CDR1 and CDR2 sequences are LNHDA and SQIVND (reference sequence). Trimming removed 5 bases from V and 0 bases from J; junction bases left unmatched: 6. The CDR3 loop reads CASSSSSGVSTDTQYF. In DNA form, the CDR3 reads TGTGCCAGTAGTTCCTCTAGCGGGGTTAGCACAGATACGCAGTATTTT. The full variable domain, rest sourced from reference TRBV19 and TRBJ2-3, is DGGITQSPKYLFRKEGQNVTLSCEQNLNHDAMYWYRQDPGQGLRLIYYSQIVNDFQKGDIAEGYSVSREKKESFPLTVTSAQKNPTAFYLCASSSSSGVSTDTQYFGPGTRLTVL.

The V gene is TRBV19, the J gene TRBJ1-4; 8 nucleotides agree with TRBD1. Germline V lookup: CDR1 LNHDA, CDR2 SQIVND (reference sequence). V was pared by 7 bases and J by 5 bases, with 9 bases of the junction left unmatched. This CDR3 has 15 amino acids. In DNA form, the CDR3 reads TGTGCCAGTATAAAATCCGGACAGGGAAATGAAAAACTGTTTTTT. This translates into CASIKSGQGNEKLFF.

This chain connects TRBV18 to TRBJ1-1, with D hard to call. CDR1 KGHSH and CDR2 LQKENI come from the germline V gene. This CDR3 spans 15 amino acids. V was shortened by 2 bases and J by 2 bases, with 12 bases between the two germline ends. CDR3 DNA sequence: TGTGCCAGCTCACCATTAGACGGGGTTAACACTGAAGCTTTCTTT. Protein sequence: CASSPLDGVNTEAFF. The full variable domain, in which reference TRBV18 and TRBJ1-1 provide the parts outside the CDR3, is NAGVMQNPRHLVRRRGQEARLRCSPMKGHSHVYWYRQLPEEGLKFMVYLQKENIIDESGMPKERFSAEFPKEGPSILRIQQVVRGDSAAYFCASSPLDGVNTEAFFGQGTRLTVV.

This chain connects TRBV5-4 to TRBJ1-1; D not certain. This CDR3 spans 14 amino acids. CDR1 and CDR2 (germline): SGHNT, YYREEE (reference sequence). The V end lost 4 bases, the J end lost 4 bases, and 14 bases lay between the germline ends. The CDR3 DNA is TGTGCCAGCAGCCCATCTATCTGGGCCACTGAAGCTTTCTTT. Protein sequence: CASSPSIWATEAFF.

CDR3 sequence: CSVDQGLAGGFSSYNEQFF. Here the CDR3 DNA reads TGCAGCGTTGACCAGGGACTAGCGGGGGGCTTCAGCTCCTACAATGAGCAGTTCTTC. The chain uses TRBV29-1 and TRBJ2-1, with 15 bases matching TRBD2. Germline-derived CDR1 and CDR2 are SQVTM and ANQGSEA. CDR3 length: 19 residues. J was trimmed by 0 bases and V by 3 bases; bases with no gene match: 9.

This sequence joins TRBV28 and TRBJ1-5, with D tentatively TRBD1 (6 bases). Trimming pared 4 bases from V and 8 bases from J, leaving 21 bases between. CDR1 and CDR2 from the germline V gene are MDHEN and SYDVKM. This CDR3 has 16 residues. The CDR3 region is CASSSATTGTREPQHF. Written as DNA, the CDR3 is TGTGCCAGCAGTTCCGCAACGACAGGTACTCGTGAGCCCCAGCATTTT.

V is TRBV9 and J is TRBJ2-7; D is ambiguous. The germline V gene has CDR1 SGDLS and CDR2 YYNGEE. The CDR3 has 10 residues. V lost 7 bases to trimming and J lost 2 bases, with 4 bases between them. The CDR3 sequence: CASSAYEQYF. The CDR3 coding sequence is TGTGCCAGCTCGGCCTACGAGCAGTACTTC.

The chain links TRBV27 to TRBJ2-7; D is ambiguous. This CDR3 contains 11 residues. Germline lookup yields CDR1 MNHEY and CDR2 SMNVEV (reference sequence). The V and J ends lost 4 bases and 2 bases respectively, with 3 bases between them. The CDR3, as DNA: TGTGCCAGCAGTTCAACCTACGAGCAGTACTTC. Its translation: CASSSTYEQYF.

V and J are TRBV5-1 and TRBJ2-7; tentatively, D is TRBD1 (8 bases). V shed 6 bases and J shed 5 bases, with 24 bases lying between them. Germline-derived CDR1 and CDR2 are SGHRS and YFSETQ. This CDR3 region has 16 residues. Written as DNA, the CDR3 is TGCGCCAGCACCTCCGGAAACAGGGGGGGTAACAACGAGCAGTACTTC. This translates into CASTSGNRGGNNEQYF. The full variable domain, its missing parts supplied by reference TRBV5-1 and TRBJ2-7, is KAGVTQTPRYLIKTRGQQVTLSCSPISGHRSVSWYQQTPGQGLQFLFEYFSETQRNKGNFPGRFSGRQFSNSRSEMNVSTLELGDSALYLCASTSGNRGGNNEQYFGPGTRLTVT.

The CDR3 protein is CASSLVSFYEQYF. The CDR3 nucleotides read TGTGCCAGCAGCTTGGTCTCTTTCTACGAGCAGTACTTC. This sequence joins TRBV5-8 and TRBJ2-7; D is unresolved. Trimming left V 0 bases short and J 3 bases short, with 7 bases between. Germline V CDR1 and CDR2: SGHTS, YDEGEE. This CDR3 comprises 13 residues.

This clone appeared once. The chain carries TRBV29-1 and TRBJ1-4; D not certain. From germline, CDR1 is SQVTM and CDR2 ANQGSEA. The ends were cut back, 7 bases at V and 6 bases at J, with 12 bases in the middle. This CDR3 has 12 amino acids. The CDR3 DNA reads as TGCAGCGCTGGGAGTCCCTATGAAAAACTGTTTTTT. This sequence encodes CSAGSPYEKLFF.

This clone was seen a few times. V is TRBV23-1 and J is TRBJ1-1; 7 bases fit TRBD1. TRBV23-1 is an ORF, and what it does is uncertain. This CDR3 comprises 14 residues. V trimming: 7 bases; J trimming: 1 base; junction bases outside the gene matches: 6. The CDR3 loop reads CASNPDRENTEAFF. The CDR3 bases are TGCGCCAGCAATCCTGACAGGGAGAACACTGAAGCTTTCTTT.

The chain joins TRBV7-8 to TRBJ2-2; 13 bases are a match to TRBD2. Germline V CDR1 and CDR2: SGHVS, FQNEAQ. The CDR3 consists of 21 residues. The V and J ends lost 3 bases and 7 bases, in that order; junction bases with no gene match: 20. The CDR3 loop reads CASSFIGSWTSGREEDGELFF. The CDR3 DNA follows: TGTGCCAGCAGCTTCATCGGTTCCTGGACTAGCGGGAGAGAGGAGGACGGGGAGCTGTTTTTT. Looking up the rest from reference TRBV7-8 and TRBJ2-2 gives the full variable domain: GAGVSQSPRYKVAKRGQDVALRCDPISGHVSLFWYQQALGQGPEFLTYFQNEAQLDKSGLPSDRFFAERPEGSVSTLKIQRTQQEDSAVYLCASSFIGSWTSGREEDGELFFGEGSRLTVL.

V usage is TRBV11-2 and J usage is TRBJ2-7, with 9 bases lining up with TRBD2. Trimming removed 5 bases from V and 4 bases from J; junction bases left unmatched: 9. Germline values: CDR1 SGHAT, CDR2 FQNNGV. The CDR3 extends over 15 amino acids. CDR3 sequence (DNA): TGTGCCAGCAGCCCCCCCGCGGGAGGGCCTTACGAGCAGTACTTC. Translated: CASSPPAGGPYEQYF.

J is TRBJ1-4 and V is TRBV5-1, with 8 positions matching TRBD1. Germline lookup yields CDR1 SGHRS and CDR2 YFSETQ. This CDR3 has 15 amino acids. Trimming removed 7 bases from V and 4 bases from J; junction bases left unmatched: 9. In DNA form, the CDR3 reads TGCGCCAGCCAGAGCCGGACAGGGAATAATGAAAAACTGTTTTTT. Encoded protein: CASQSRTGNNEKLFF.

In nucleotides, the CDR3 is TGTGCCAGCAGCTTAAGGGATCCAGGGGAAGCTTTCTTT. Its protein is CASSLRDPGEAFF. V gene TRBV11-3 combines with J gene TRBJ1-1, with D perhaps matching TRBD1 (5 bases). The germline V gene encodes CDR1 SGHNT and CDR2 YENEEA. Trimming shortened V by 2 bases and J by 8 bases, and 12 bases separated the two germline ends. This CDR3 region has 13 residues. The whole variable domain, filled in from reference TRBV11-3 and TRBJ1-1, reads EAGVVQSPRYKIIEKKQPVAFWCNPISGHNTLYWYLQNLGQGPELLIRYENEEAVDDSQLPKDRFSAERLKGVDSTLKIQPAELGDSAVYLCASSLRDPGEAFFGQGTRLTVV.

The chain carries TRBV19 and TRBJ2-7; TRBD2 aligns across 7 bases. J gave up 2 bases and V 1 base, and 2 bases lay outside the gene matches. The CDR3 consists of 14 residues. Germline CDR1 reads LNHDA; CDR2 reads SQIVND (reference sequence). The CDR3 loop reads CASSIGGGAYEQYF. The CDR3 DNA reads as TGTGCCAGTAGTATAGGGGGGGGAGCCTACGAGCAGTACTTC.

The J gene is TRBJ2-5, the V gene TRBV27; 9 bases fit TRBD2. There are 15 residues in the CDR3. Unmatched junction bases numbered 9, after V lost 5 bases and J lost 5 bases. Germline V gives CDR1 MNHEY, CDR2 SMNVEV (reference sequence). The CDR3 DNA reads TGTGCCAGCAGTCACTTAGCGGGAGTTGAGGAGACCCAGTACTTC. Protein product: CASSHLAGVEETQYF.

The gene calls are TRBV7-3 and TRBJ1-1, with D perhaps TRBD1 (6 bases). There are 13 residues in the CDR3. The V gene's germline CDR1 is SGHTA and CDR2 FQGTGA. The germline V and J ends were trimmed by 4 bases and 0 bases, with 6 bases remaining between them. DNA of the CDR3: TGTGCCAGCAGCTGGACAGTGAACACTGAAGCTTTCTTT. Protein: CASSWTVNTEAFF.

The V gene is TRBV3-1 (or the pseudogene TRBV3-2), the J gene TRBJ2-1; possibly TRBD1 for D (6 bases). Trimming took 2 bases from V and 5 from J, leaving 22 bases between them. Looked up from germline, CDR1 is LGHDT and CDR2 is YNNKEL (reference sequence). The CDR3 has 18 residues. The CDR3 DNA reads as TGTGCCAGCAGCCAAACGTTGACAGGCCCATTAATAAACAATGAGCAGTTCTTC. Translated, it gives CASSQTLTGPLINNEQFF.

The V gene is TRBV7-9, the J gene TRBJ1-5, with 7 bases matching TRBD1. CDR3 length equals 14 residues. Germline CDR1 reads SEHNR; CDR2 reads FQNEAQ (reference sequence). The J segment lost 6 bases and the V segment lost 1 base, leaving 3 bases of the junction unmatched. CDR3 loop: CASSLVGGGQPQHF. The CDR3 DNA reads TGTGCCAGCAGCTTAGTAGGGGGCGGTCAGCCCCAGCATTTT. Full variable domain (missing parts from reference TRBV7-9 and TRBJ1-5): DTGVSQNPRHKITKRGQNVTFRCDPISEHNRLYWYRQTLGQGPEFLTYFQNEAQLEKSRLLSDRFSAERPKGSFSTLEIQRTEQGDSAMYLCASSLVGGGQPQHFGDGTRLSIL.

The sample holds many counts of this clone. This chain links TRBV9 with TRBJ2-1; 10 bases align to TRBD2. Germline CDR1 is SGDLS and CDR2 is YYNGEE. V was pared by 4 bases and J by 6 bases, with 10 bases of the junction left unmatched. This CDR3 contains 16 residues. This CDR3 reads CASSPQSGGAFNEQFF. The CDR3 DNA follows: TGTGCCAGCAGCCCACAGAGCGGGGGGGCATTCAATGAGCAGTTCTTC.

The V gene is TRBV7-3, the J gene TRBJ2-7; 8 bases agree with TRBD2. The V segment lost 5 bases and the J segment 0 bases; nucleotides outside the gene matches: 6. CDR1 is SGHTA and CDR2 is FQGTGA in the germline V gene. The CDR3 spans 15 residues. The CDR3 spells CASSPSGSASYEQYF. The CDR3 nucleotides read TGTGCCAGCAGCCCGAGCGGGAGTGCCTCCTACGAGCAGTACTTC.